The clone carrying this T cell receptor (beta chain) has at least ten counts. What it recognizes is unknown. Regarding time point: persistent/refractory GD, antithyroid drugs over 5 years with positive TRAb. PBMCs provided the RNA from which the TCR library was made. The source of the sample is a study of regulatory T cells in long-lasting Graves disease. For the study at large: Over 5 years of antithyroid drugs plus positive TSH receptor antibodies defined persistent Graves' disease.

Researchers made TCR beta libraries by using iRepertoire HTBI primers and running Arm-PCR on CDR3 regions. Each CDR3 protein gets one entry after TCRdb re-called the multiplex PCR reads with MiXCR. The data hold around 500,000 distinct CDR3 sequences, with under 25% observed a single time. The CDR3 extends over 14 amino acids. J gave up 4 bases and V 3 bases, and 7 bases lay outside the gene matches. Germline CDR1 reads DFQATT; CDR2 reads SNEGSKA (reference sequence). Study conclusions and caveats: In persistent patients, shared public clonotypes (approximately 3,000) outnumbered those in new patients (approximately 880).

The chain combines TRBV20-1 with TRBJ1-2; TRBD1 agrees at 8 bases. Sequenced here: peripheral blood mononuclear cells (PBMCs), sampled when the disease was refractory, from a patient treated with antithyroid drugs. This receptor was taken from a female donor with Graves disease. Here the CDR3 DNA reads TGCAGTGCTAGGAACCTGGGACAGGTCTATGGCTACACCTTC. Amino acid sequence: CSARNLGQVYGYTF.